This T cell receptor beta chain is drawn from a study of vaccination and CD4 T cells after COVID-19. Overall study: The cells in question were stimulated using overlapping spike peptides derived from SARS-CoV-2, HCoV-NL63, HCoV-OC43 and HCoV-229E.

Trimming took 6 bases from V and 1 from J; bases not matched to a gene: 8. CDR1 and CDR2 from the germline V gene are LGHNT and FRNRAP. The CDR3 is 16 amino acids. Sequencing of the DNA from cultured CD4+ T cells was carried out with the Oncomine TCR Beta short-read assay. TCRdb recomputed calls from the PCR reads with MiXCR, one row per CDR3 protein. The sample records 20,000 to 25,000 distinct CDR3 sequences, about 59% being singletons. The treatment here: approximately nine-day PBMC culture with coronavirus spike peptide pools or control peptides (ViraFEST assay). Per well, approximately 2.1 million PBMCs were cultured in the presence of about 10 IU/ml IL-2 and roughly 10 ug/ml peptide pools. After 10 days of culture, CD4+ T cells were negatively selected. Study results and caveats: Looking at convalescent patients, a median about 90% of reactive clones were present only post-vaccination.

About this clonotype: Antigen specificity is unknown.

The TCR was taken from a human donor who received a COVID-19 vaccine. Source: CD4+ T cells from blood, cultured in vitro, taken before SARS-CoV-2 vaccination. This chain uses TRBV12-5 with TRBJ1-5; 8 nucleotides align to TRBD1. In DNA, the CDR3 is TGTGCTAGTGGACTAGGACAGGGTTTGAGCAATCAGCCCCAGCATTTT. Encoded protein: CASGLGQGLSNQPQHF.